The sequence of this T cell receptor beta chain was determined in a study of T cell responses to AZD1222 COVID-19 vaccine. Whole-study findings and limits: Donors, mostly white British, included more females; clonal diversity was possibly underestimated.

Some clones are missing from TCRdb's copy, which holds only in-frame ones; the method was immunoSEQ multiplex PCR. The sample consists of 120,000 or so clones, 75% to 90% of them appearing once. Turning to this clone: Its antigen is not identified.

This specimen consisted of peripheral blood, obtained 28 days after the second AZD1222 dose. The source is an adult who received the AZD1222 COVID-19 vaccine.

The CDR3 DNA reads TGTGCCAGCAGTGAAGGGGGGGGAGGCACTGAAGCTTTCTTT. Protein sequence: CASSEGGGGTEAFF. The chain uses TRBV6-1 and TRBJ1-1; tentative D call: TRBD1 (5 bases). Deletions cut 1 base from V and 4 bases from J, with 10 bases between. The CDR3 sequence is 14 residues long. CDR1 and CDR2 from the germline V gene are MNHNS and SASEGT.